The 10 T cell receptor beta chains listed next were all sequenced from one sample in a study of shared clonotypes between healthy human individuals. TCRdb's table, derived via immunoSEQ multiplex PCR, lists solely in-frame clones and lacks some. The repertoire consists of about 470,000 clones, with roughly 77% occurring once and the leading ten covering around 13%. Sequencing was done on a sample of PBMCs. The receptors were gathered from a woman aged 40 to 50 in good health. Some clones in this sample may be carry-over from other donors' samples.

This chain connects TRBV11-3 to TRBJ2-3; no clear D gene. The CDR3 is 15 amino acids. CDR1 is SGHNT and CDR2 is YENEEA in the germline V gene. Trimming removed 0 bases at V and 3 bases at J, with 10 bases between. Here the CDR3 DNA reads TGTGCCAGCAGCTTAGAAGGGCAGCATACAGATACGCAGTATTTT. Translating gives CASSLEGQHTDTQYF. The complete variable domain, with remaining parts taken from reference TRBV11-3 and TRBJ2-3, reads EAGVVQSPRYKIIEKKQPVAFWCNPISGHNTLYWYLQNLGQGPELLIRYENEEAVDDSQLPKDRFSAERLKGVDSTLKIQPAELGDSAVYLCASSLEGQHTDTQYFGPGTRLTVL.

The gene calls are TRBV10-3 and TRBJ2-5, with 14 bases identical to TRBD2. V gave up 6 bases and J gave up 3 bases; unmatched junction bases: 3. This CDR3 region has 15 residues. CDR1 is ENHRY and CDR2 is SYGVKD in the germline V gene. CDR3 amino acids: CAIRMGLAGEETQYF. The DNA for the CDR3 is TGTGCCATCAGAATGGGACTAGCGGGAGAAGAGACCCAGTACTTC.

The chain links TRBV4-2 to TRBJ2-7; D is perhaps TRBD2 (5 bases). CDR1 is LGHNA, CDR2 YNFKEQ, per germline. CDR3 length equals 13 residues. The V gene lost 0 bases and the J gene lost 7 bases, with 10 bases spanning the gap. Here the CDR3 DNA reads TGTGCCAGCAGCCAAGATTCGGGGAAGGAGCAGTACTTC. It specifies CASSQDSGKEQYF.

The chain links TRBV6-5 to TRBJ1-5; D gene uncertain. Germline V gene sequence: CDR1 MNHEY, CDR2 SVGAGI. This CDR3 has 13 residues. Trimming left V 6 bases short and J 0 bases short, with 6 bases between. CDR3 sequence: CASSYNSNQPQHF. The DNA of the CDR3 is TGTGCCAGCAGCTACAATAGCAATCAGCCCCAGCATTTT.

This clone was seen a handful of times. The chain recombines TRBV12-5 with TRBJ1-1; no reliable D call. Between the trimmed V and J ends, which lost 1 base and 1 base, there was a span of 7 bases. The CDR3 sequence is 14 residues long. Germline values: CDR1 LGHNT, CDR2 FRNRAP. In nucleotides, the CDR3 is TGTGCTAGTGGTTTGGATGGCGGGAACACTGAAGCTTTCTTT. Translated: CASGLDGGNTEAFF.

CDR3 in amino acids: CASSPPLYTGELFF. The CDR3 DNA sequence: TGTGCCAGCAGCCCCCCCCTATACACCGGGGAGCTGTTTTTT. This chain joins TRBV5-4 and TRBJ2-2; D ambiguous. CDR1 is SGHNT and CDR2 is YYREEE in the germline V gene (reference sequence). The CDR3 has 14 residues. The germline V and J ends were trimmed by 4 bases and 3 bases, with 10 bases remaining between them.

The J gene is TRBJ2-4, the V gene TRBV7-2; TRBD1 matches 7 bases. V lost 0 bases and J lost 4; bases outside the gene matches: 3. The germline V gene has CDR1 SGHTA and CDR2 FQGNSA. CDR3 length equals 15 residues. CDR3 residues: CASSLAAGGKNIQYF. In DNA form, the CDR3 reads TGTGCCAGCAGCTTAGCAGCAGGGGGAAAAAACATTCAGTACTTC.

V usage is TRBV7-9 and J usage is TRBJ2-6; the match to TRBD2 covers 7 bases. The CDR3 runs 18 residues. Looked up from germline, CDR1 is SEHNR and CDR2 is FQNEAQ (reference sequence). V shed 3 bases and J 0 bases; nucleotides not matched to a gene: 8. The CDR3 DNA is TGTGCCAGCAGCTTTACCGGGACGGGGGGCTCTGGGGCCAACGTCCTGACTTTC. Its protein product is CASSFTGTGGSGANVLTF. The entire variable domain, with the rest obtained from reference TRBV7-9 and TRBJ2-6, is as follows: DTGVSQNPRHKITKRGQNVTFRCDPISEHNRLYWYRQTLGQGPEFLTYFQNEAQLEKSRLLSDRFSAERPKGSFSTLEIQRTEQGDSAMYLCASSFTGTGGSGANVLTFGAGSRLTVL.

This clone is a singleton in its sample. The CDR3 loop is CASSLVAGGPYNEQFF. In DNA, the CDR3 is TGTGCCAGCAGTTTAGTTGCGGGAGGGCCCTACAATGAGCAGTTCTTC. J is TRBJ2-1 and V is TRBV6-5; 9 positions match TRBD2. This CDR3 region has 16 residues. Per the germline V gene, CDR1 is MNHEY and CDR2 is SVGAGI. The V and J ends lost 4 bases and 2 bases, in that order; junction bases with no gene match: 6.

The chain couples TRBV6-6 to TRBJ2-5; possibly TRBD1 for D (5 bases). The germline gives CDR1 MNHNY, CDR2 SVGAGI (reference sequence). The V end lost 5 bases, the J end lost 2 bases, and 6 bases lay between the germline ends. CDR3 length equals 12 residues. CDR3 nucleotides: TGTGCCAGCAGTCAGGGTCAAGAGACCCAGTACTTC. It codes for CASSQGQETQYF.